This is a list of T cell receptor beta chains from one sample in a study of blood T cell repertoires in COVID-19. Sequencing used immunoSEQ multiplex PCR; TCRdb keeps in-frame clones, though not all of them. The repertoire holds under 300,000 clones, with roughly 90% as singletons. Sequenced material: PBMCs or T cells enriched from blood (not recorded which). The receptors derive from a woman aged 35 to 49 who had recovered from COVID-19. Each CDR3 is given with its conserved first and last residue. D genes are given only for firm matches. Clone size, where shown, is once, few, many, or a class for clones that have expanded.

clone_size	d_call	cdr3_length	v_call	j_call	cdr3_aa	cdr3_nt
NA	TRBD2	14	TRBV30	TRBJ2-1	CAWMSIGLALEQFF	TGTGCCTGGATGTCTATCGGACTAGCTCTTGAGCAGTTCTTC
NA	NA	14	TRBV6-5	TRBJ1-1	CASSSGDGISEAFF	TGTGCCAGCAGTAGCGGCGATGGGATCAGTGAAGCTTTCTTT
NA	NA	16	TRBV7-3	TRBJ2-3	CASSLTLTASTDTQYF	TGTGCCAGCAGCTTAACCCTGACAGCTAGCACAGATACGCAGTATTTT
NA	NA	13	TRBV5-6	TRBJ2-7	CASSFGRGNEQYF	TGTGCCAGCAGCTTTGGGCGCGGGAACGAGCAGTACTTC
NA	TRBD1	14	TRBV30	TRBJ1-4	CAWSVAGGGEKLFF	TGTGCCTGGAGTGTAGCAGGGGGAGGCGAAAAACTGTTTTTT
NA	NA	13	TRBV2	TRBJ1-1	CASSVRGGGVAFF	TGTGCCAGCAGTGTGAGAGGGGGTGGTGTAGCTTTCTTT
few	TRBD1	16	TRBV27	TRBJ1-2	CASSSRLKTGDYGYTF	TGTGCCAGCAGTTCCAGATTAAAGACAGGGGACTATGGCTACACCTTC
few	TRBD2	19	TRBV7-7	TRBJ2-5	CASSLGPNSGGAVGLTQYF	TGTGCTAGCAGCTTAGGTCCCAATAGCGGGGGGGCCGTGGGTTTAACCCAGTACTTC
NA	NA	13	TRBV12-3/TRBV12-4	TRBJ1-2	CASSLKGENGYTF	TGTGCCAGCAGTCTAAAGGGGGAAAATGGCTACACCTTC
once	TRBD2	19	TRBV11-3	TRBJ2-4	CASSLVRLAGGVAKNIQYF	TGTGCCAGCAGCTTAGTCCGGCTAGCGGGAGGGGTAGCCAAAAACATTCAGTACTTC
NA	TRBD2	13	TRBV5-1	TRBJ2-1	CASNPGGGNEQFF	TGCGCCAGCAATCCCGGGGGAGGGAATGAGCAGTTCTTC